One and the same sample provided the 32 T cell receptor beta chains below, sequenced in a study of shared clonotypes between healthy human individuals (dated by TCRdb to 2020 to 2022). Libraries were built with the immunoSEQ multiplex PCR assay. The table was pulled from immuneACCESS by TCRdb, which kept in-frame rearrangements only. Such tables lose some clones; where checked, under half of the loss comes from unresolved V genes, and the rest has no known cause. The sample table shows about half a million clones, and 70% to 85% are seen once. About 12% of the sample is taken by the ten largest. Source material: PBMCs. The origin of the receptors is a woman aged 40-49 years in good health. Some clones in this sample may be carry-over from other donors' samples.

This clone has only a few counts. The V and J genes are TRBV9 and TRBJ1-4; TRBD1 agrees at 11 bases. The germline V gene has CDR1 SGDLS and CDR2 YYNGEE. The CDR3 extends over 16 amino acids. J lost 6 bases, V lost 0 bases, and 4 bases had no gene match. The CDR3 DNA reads TGTGCCAGCAGCGTAGGGGCGGGACAGGGGGATGAAAAACTGTTTTTT. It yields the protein CASSVGAGQGDEKLFF.

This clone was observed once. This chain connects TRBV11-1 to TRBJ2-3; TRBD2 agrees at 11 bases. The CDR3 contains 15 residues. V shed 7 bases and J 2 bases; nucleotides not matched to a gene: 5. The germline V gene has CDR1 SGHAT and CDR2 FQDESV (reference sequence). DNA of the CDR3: TGTGCCAGCACTTTAGCGGGAGGGACCACAGATACGCAGTATTTT. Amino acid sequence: CASTLAGGTTDTQYF.

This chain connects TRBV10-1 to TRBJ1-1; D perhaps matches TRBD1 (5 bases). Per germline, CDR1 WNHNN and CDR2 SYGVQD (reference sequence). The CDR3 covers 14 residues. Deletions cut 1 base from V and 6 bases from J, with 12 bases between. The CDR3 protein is CASSEWGPEAEAFF. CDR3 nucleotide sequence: TGCGCCAGCAGTGAGTGGGGCCCCGAGGCTGAAGCTTTCTTT.

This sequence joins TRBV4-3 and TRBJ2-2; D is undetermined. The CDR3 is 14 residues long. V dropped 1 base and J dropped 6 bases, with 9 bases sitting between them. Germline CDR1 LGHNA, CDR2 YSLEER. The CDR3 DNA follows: TGCGCCAGCAGCCAAGTAGGGATTTCCGGGGAGCTGTTTTTT. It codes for CASSQVGISGELFF.

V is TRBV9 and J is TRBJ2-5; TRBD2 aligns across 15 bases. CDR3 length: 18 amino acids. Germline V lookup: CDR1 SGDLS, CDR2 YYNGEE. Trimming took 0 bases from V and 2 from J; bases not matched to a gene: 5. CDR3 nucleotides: TGTGCCAGCAGCGTAGCTTCGGGACTAGCGGGAGGACAAGAGACCCAGTACTTC. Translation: CASSVASGLAGGQETQYF.

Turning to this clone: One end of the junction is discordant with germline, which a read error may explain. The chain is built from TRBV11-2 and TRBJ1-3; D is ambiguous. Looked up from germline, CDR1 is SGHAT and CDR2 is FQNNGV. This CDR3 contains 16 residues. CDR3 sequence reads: CASSLGPQAPGDTIYF. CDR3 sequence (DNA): TGTGCCAGCAGCTTAGGACCGCAGGCTCCTGGAGACACCATATATTTT.

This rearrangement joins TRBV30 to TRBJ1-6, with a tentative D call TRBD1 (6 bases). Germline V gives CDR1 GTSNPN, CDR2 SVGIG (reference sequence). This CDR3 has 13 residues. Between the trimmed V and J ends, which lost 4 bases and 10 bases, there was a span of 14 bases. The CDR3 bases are TGTGCCTGGACCGTGGGTACAGGGTCACCCCTCCACTTT. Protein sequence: CAWTVGTGSPLHF.

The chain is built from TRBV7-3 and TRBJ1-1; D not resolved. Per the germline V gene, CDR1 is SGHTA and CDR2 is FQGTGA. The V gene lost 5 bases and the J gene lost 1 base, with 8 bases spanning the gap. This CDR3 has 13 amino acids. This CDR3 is CASSEVRNTEAFF. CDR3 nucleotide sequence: TGTGCCAGCAGCGAAGTCAGGAACACTGAAGCTTTCTTT.

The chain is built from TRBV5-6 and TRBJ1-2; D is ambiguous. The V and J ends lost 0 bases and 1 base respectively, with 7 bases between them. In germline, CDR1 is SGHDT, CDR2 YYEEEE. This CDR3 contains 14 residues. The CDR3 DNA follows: TGTGCCAGCAGCTTGGGTCCGGATAACTATGGCTACACCTTC. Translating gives CASSLGPDNYGYTF.

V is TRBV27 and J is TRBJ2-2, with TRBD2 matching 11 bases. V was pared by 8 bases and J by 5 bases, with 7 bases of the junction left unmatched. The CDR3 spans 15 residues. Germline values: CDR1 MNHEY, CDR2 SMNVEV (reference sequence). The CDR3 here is CASQLAGVGTGELFF. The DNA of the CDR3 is TGTGCCAGCCAACTAGCGGGAGTGGGAACCGGGGAGCTGTTTTTT.

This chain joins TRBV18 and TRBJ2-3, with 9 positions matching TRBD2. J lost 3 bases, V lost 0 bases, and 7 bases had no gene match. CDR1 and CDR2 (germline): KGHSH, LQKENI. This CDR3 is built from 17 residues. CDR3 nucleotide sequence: TGTGCCAGCTCACCACCGGTGGGCGCGGGAGGGACAGATACGCAGTATTTT. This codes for CASSPPVGAGGTDTQYF.

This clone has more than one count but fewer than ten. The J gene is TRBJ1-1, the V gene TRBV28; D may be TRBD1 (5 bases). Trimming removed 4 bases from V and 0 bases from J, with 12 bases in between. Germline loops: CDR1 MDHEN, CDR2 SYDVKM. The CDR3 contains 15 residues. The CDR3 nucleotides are TGTGCCAGCAGTTCAACCGGGGCAATGAACACTGAAGCTTTCTTT. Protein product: CASSSTGAMNTEAFF.

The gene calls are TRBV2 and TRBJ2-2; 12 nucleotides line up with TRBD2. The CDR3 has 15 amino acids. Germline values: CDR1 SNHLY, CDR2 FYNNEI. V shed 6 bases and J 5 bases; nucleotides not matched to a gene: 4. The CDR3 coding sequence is TGTGCCAGCAGCTTGCTAGCGGGAGGGACCGGGGAGCTGTTTTTT. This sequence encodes CASSLLAGGTGELFF.

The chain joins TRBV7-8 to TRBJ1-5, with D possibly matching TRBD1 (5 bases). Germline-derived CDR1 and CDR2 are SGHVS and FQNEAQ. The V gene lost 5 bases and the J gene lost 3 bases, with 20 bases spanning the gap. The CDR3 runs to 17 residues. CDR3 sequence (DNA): TGTGCCAGCAGCAAGAGGCCAACGGGGGTTGCCAATCAGCCCCAGCATTTT. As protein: CASSKRPTGVANQPQHF.

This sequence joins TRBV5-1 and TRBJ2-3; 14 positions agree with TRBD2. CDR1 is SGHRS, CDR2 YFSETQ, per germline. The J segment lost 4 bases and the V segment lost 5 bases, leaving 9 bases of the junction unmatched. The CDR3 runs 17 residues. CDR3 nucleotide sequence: TGCGCCAGCAGTTCCGACCGGGGACTAGCGGGAGCAGATACGCAGTATTTT. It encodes CASSSDRGLAGADTQYF.

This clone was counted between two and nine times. The CDR3 is CASSPGGGSIYEQFF. Here the CDR3 DNA reads TGCGCCAGCAGCCCAGGCGGCGGGTCGATCTATGAGCAGTTCTTC. J is TRBJ2-1 and V is TRBV5-1, with D tentatively TRBD2 (5 bases). CDR3 length: 15 residues. Germline V CDR1 and CDR2: SGHRS, YFSETQ. V was trimmed by 4 bases and J by 8 bases, leaving 19 bases between them.

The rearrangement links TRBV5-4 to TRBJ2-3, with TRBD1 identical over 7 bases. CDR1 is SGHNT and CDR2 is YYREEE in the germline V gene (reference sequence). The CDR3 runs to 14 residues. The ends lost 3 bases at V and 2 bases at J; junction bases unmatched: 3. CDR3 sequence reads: CASSSGQTTDTQYF. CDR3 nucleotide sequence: TGTGCCAGCAGCTCGGGACAGACCACAGATACGCAGTATTTT. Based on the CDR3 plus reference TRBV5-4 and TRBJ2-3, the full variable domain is ETGVTQSPTHLIKTRGQQVTLRCSSQSGHNTVSWYQQALGQGPQFIFQYYREEENGRGNFPPRFSGLQFPNYSSELNVNALELDDSALYLCASSSGQTTDTQYFGPGTRLTVL.

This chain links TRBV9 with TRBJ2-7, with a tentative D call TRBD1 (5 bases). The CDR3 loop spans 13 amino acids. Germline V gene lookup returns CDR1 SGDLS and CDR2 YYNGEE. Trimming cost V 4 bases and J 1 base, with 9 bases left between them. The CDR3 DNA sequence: TGTGCCAGCAGCCCAGGACATTCCTACGAGCAGTACTTC. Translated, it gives CASSPGHSYEQYF.

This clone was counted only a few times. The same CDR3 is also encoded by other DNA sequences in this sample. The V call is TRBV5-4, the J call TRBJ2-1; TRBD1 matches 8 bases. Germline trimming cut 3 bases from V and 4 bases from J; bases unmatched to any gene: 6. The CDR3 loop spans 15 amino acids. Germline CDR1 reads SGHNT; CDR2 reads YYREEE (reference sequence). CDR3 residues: CASSSGTGGYNEQFF. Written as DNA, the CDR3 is TGTGCCAGCAGCTCCGGGACAGGCGGATACAATGAGCAGTTCTTC.

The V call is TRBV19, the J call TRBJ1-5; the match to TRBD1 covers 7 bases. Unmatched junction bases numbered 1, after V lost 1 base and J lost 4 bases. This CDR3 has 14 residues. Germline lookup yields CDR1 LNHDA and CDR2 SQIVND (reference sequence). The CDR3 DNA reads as TGTGCCAGTAGTATAGGGGACAGTAATCAGCCCCAGCATTTT. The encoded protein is CASSIGDSNQPQHF.

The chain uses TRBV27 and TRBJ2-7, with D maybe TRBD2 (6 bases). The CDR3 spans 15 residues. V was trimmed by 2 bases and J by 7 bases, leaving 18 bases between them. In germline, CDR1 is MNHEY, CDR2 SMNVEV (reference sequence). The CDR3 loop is CASSLGGVGLREQYF. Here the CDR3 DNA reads TGTGCCAGCAGTTTAGGAGGGGTAGGGCTGAGGGAGCAGTACTTC.

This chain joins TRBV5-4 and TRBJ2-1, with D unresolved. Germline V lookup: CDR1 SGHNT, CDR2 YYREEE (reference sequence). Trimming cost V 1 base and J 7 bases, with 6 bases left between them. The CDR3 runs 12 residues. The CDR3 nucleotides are TGTGCCAGCAGCTTGTTTAGGAATGAGCAGTTCTTC. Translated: CASSLFRNEQFF.

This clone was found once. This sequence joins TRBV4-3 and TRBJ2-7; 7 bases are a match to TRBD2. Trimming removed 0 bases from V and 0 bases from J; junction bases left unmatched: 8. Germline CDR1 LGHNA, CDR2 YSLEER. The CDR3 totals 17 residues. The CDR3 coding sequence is TGCGCCAGCAGCCAAGATCCCCCGGGAGGCCCCTCCTACGAGCAGTACTTC. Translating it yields CASSQDPPGGPSYEQYF.

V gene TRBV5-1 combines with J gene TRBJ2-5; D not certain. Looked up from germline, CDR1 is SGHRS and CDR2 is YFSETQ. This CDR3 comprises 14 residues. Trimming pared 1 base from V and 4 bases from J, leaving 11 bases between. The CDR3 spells CASSLSADRETQYF. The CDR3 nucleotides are TGCGCCAGCAGCTTGTCGGCAGATAGAGAGACCCAGTACTTC.

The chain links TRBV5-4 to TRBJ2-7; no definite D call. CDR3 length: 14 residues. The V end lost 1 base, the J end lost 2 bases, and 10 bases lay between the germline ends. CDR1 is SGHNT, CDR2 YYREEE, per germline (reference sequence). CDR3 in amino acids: CASSLPFPPYEQYF. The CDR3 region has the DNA TGTGCCAGCAGCTTGCCCTTCCCCCCCTACGAGCAGTACTTC.

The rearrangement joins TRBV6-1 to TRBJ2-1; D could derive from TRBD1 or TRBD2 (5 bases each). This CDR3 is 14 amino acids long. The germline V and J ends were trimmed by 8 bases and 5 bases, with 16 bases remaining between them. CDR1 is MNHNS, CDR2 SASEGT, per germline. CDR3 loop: CASQEGFGNNEQFF. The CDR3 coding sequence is TGTGCCAGCCAAGAGGGGTTCGGAAACAATGAGCAGTTCTTC.

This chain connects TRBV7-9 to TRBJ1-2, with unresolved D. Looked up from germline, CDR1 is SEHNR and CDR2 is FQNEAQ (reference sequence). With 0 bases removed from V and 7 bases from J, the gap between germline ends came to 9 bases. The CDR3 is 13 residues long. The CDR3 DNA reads TGTGCCAGCAGCTTAGCGCGTTTGGCTGGCTACACCTTC. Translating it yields CASSLARLAGYTF.

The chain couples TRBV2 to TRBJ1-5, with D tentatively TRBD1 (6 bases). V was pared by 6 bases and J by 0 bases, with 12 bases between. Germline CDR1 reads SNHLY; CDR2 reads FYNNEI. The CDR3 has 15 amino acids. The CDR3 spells CASRPGQYSNQPQHF. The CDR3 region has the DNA TGTGCCAGCAGGCCAGGACAGTATAGCAATCAGCCCCAGCATTTT.

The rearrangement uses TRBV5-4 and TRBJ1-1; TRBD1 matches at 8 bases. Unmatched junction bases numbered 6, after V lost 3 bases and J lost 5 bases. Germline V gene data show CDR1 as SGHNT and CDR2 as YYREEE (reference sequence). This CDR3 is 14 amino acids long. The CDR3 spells CASSSRQGLTEAFF. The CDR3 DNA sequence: TGTGCCAGCAGCTCCCGACAGGGGCTAACTGAAGCTTTCTTT.

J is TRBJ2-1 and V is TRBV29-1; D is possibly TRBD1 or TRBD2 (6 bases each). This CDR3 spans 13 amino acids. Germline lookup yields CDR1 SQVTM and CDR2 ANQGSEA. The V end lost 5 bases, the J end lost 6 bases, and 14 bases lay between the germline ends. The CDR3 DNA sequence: TGCAGCGTTTCCGGGGGCCGGGTCAATGAGCAGTTCTTC. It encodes CSVSGGRVNEQFF.

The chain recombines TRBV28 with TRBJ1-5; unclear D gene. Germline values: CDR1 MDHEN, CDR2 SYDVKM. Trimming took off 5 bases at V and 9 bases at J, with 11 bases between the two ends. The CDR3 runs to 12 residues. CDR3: CASSPLLRPQHF. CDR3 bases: TGTGCCAGCAGTCCACTCCTGAGGCCCCAGCATTTT.

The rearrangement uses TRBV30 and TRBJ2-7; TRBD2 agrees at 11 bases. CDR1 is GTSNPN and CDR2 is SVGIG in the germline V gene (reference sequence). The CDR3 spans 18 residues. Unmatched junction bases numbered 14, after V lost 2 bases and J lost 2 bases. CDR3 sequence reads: CAWSPTSGSFELTYEQYF. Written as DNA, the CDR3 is TGTGCCTGGAGTCCCACTAGCGGGAGTTTTGAGCTGACCTACGAGCAGTACTTC.